The subject of this entry is one T cell receptor (beta chain). Some clones are missing from TCRdb's copy, which holds only in-frame ones; the method was immunoSEQ multiplex PCR. The sample includes millions of clones, over 85% of them seen just once. The data stem from a study of shared clonotypes between healthy human individuals. The V segment lost 4 bases and the J segment 6 bases; nucleotides outside the gene matches: 5. This CDR3 spans 15 amino acids. Germline CDR1 MGHDK, CDR2 SYGVNS. This rearrangement joins TRBV25-1 to TRBJ1-6; 8 nucleotides match TRBD1. The clonotype was recovered from a man between 18 and 29 years old in good health. The specimen sequenced was naive CD4+ T cells sorted from blood. Subset in this sample: CD45RA+ positively selected. DNA for the CDR3: TGTGCCAGCAGTGCGGTGGGACAGGCTAATTCACCCCTCCACTTT. It is translated as CASSAVGQANSPLHF.